This entry is about one T cell receptor beta chain. Alongside a J-beta primer mix, a sample-barcoded 5' primer served in a second PCR lasting about 7 to 11 cycles. TCRdb re-called the 5' RACE reads with MiXCR, one entry per CDR3 protein. The sample has over a million distinct CDR3 sequences, about 23% seen once; the top ten hold 0.65% to 0.95%. The V end was cut by 8 bases, the J end by 2 bases, with 15 bases between. The CDR3 has 14 residues. The sample comes from a study of blood T cells in healthy people across ages. These records were also assigned to another study, of T cells of mothers and their children. That paper adds: The study recruited three healthy Caucasian mothers and their six children as donors. All extracted RNA went into cDNA synthesis, approximately 1.4 ug per 15 ul. Sample barcodes plus 2-4 random nucleotides came from the M1S primer. Similar effects of thymic selection on TCR recombination output were recorded in related and unrelated pairs.

The rearrangement links TRBV12-3 or TRBV12-4 to TRBJ1-1; a possible D gene is TRBD1 (6 bases). This clonotype originated in a girl aged 2 to 10 in good health. Sequences were obtained from blood. In DNA form, the CDR3 reads TGTGCCAGCCAGACTCCACAGGGTAACACTGAAGCTTTCTTT. Residues: CASQTPQGNTEAFF.